This TCR beta chain was sequenced in a study of T-cell memory formation after mild COVID-19. Study information: Largely, TCR clusters stayed within a single donor.

To note about this clonotype: Its antigen remains unidentified.

After 5'RACE with constant-segment primers, TCR alpha and TCR beta cDNA libraries carrying sample barcodes and UMIs were obtained. Each CDR3 protein gets one entry after TCRdb re-called the 5' RACE reads with MiXCR. The sample consists of 220,000 or so distinct CDR3 sequences, over 7.5% of them appearing once. Study results and limitations: Of the contracting clones, CD4+ ones lay mainly in CM and EM, and CD8+ ones in EMRA. A balance of CD4 and CD8 characterized clones contracting day 15 to 85, whereas later expanders leaned CD4+.

The CDR3 is 13 amino acids. Germline values: CDR1 SEHNR, CDR2 FQNEAQ (reference sequence). V trimming: 3 bases; J trimming: 9 bases; junction bases outside the gene matches: 5. Sequenced: PBMCs or a T cell subset sorted from them (not recorded which). The clonotype was recovered from a man between 18 and 29 years old who had mild COVID-19 (a few samples of this study predate the infection). Cell type and time point are not known. The chain couples TRBV7-9 to TRBJ2-1; 7 bases fit TRBD2. The DNA for the CDR3 is TGTGCCAGCAGCTTCGATCGGGGGGTTGAGCAGTTCTTC. It specifies CASSFDRGVEQFF.